This T cell receptor (beta chain) was sequenced for a study of regulatory T cells in long-lasting Graves disease. The study's findings and limits: Patients whose Graves' disease persisted exhibited lower TCR diversity than those newly diagnosed.

Turning to this clonotype: Its antigen is unidentified.

The time point here: persistent/refractory GD, antithyroid drugs over 5 years with positive TRAb. PBMCs were the source of the RNA used for TCR sequencing. Staff took around 9 milliliters of peripheral blood and put it into EDTA tubes. The CDR3 runs to 14 residues. Germline V gives CDR1 MNHEY, CDR2 SVGEGT. The J segment lost 3 bases and the V segment lost 6 bases, leaving 8 bases of the junction unmatched. Arm-PCR of CDR3 regions with iRepertoire HTBI primers generated TCR beta libraries. TCRdb called the multiplex PCR reads again in MiXCR, with one record for every CDR3 protein. Of about 660,000 distinct CDR3 sequences in the sample, about 32% were seen once.

This clonotype originated in a female donor with Graves disease. This chain uses TRBV6-2 or TRBV6-3 with TRBJ2-7, with 7 bases fitting TRBD1. Material: peripheral blood mononuclear cells (PBMCs), obtained when the disease was refractory, from a patient treated with antithyroid drugs. This CDR3 reads CASSPTGNVYEQYF. The CDR3 region has the DNA TGTGCCAGCAGCCCGACAGGGAATGTCTACGAGCAGTACTTC.